This T cell receptor (beta chain) was sequenced for a study of T-cell memory formation after mild COVID-19. Study-wide context: TCR clusters were mostly confined to one donor each. Overall study results and limits: Contracting CD4+ clones sat mainly in CM and EM; CD8+ in EMRA. Clones contracting day 15 to 85 were balanced CD4/CD8; later expanders leaned CD4+.

It was 5'RACE with constant-segment primers that produced the TCR alpha and TCR beta cDNA libraries, which carried sample barcodes and UMIs. TCRdb re-analysed the 5' RACE reads in MiXCR, keeping a single row per CDR3 protein. The table records about 400,000 distinct CDR3 sequences, less than 25% of them present only once. This clonotype has just a few counts. What it binds is not known. Germline CDR1 MNHEY, CDR2 SVGEGT. The CDR3 has 13 amino acids. Trimming left V 7 bases short and J 2 bases short, with 12 bases between. This receptor was obtained from an adult woman who had mild COVID-19 (a few samples of this study predate the infection). Cell type and time point are not known. Sequences were obtained from PBMCs or a T cell subset sorted from them (not recorded which). This chain links TRBV6-2 or TRBV6-3 with TRBJ2-7; D might be TRBD1 (5 bases). As DNA, the CDR3 is TGTGCCAGCAAACGACAGTCCCCCTACGAGCAGTACTTC. This translates into CASKRQSPYEQYF.